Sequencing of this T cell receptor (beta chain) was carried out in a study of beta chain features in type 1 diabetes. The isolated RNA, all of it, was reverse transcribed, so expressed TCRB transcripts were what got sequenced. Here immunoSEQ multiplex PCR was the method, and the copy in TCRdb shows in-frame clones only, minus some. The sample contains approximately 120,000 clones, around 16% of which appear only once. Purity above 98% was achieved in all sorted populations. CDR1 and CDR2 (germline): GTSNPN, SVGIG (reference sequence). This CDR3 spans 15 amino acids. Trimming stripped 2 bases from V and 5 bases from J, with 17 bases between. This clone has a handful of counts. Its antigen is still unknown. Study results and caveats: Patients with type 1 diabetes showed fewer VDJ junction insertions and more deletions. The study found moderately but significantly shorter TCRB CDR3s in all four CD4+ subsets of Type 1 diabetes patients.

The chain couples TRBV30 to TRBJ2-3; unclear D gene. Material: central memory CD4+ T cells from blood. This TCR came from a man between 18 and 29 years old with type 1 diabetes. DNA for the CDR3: TGTGCCTGGAGTAGGGTGGGCACGCCGGGAGATACGCAGTATTTT. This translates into CAWSRVGTPGDTQYF.